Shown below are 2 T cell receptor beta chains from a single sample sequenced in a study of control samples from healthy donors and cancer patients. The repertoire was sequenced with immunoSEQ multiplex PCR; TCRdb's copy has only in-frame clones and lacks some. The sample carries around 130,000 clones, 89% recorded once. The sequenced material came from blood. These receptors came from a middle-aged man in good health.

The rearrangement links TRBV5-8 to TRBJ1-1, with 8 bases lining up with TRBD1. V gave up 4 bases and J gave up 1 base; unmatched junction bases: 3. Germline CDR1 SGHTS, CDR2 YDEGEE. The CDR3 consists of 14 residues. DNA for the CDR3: TGTGCCAGCAGCCTGGGGACAGGGAACACTGAAGCTTTCTTT. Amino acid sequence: CASSLGTGNTEAFF.

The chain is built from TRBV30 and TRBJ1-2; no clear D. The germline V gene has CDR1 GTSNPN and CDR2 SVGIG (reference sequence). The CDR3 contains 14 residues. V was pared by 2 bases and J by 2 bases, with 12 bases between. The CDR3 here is CAWSPLGRNYGYTF. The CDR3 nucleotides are TGTGCCTGGAGTCCCCTGGGCAGGAACTATGGCTACACCTTC. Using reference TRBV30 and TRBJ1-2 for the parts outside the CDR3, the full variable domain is SQTIHQWPATLVQPVGSPLSLECTVEGTSNPNLYWYRQAAGRGLQLLFYSVGIGQISSEVPQNLSASRPQDRQFILSSKKLLLSDSGFYLCAWSPLGRNYGYTFGSGTRLTVV.